This T cell receptor beta chain was identified during a study of blood T cell repertoires in COVID-19. TCRdb's copy holds only in-frame clones and misses some; the assay was immunoSEQ multiplex PCR. In the table there are tens of thousands of clones, roughly 80% of which are singletons. V lost 3 bases and J 9 bases, leaving 9 bases between the germline ends. Germline V gene data show CDR1 as SGHTA and CDR2 as FQGNSA. The CDR3 spans 13 residues. The sample consisted of peripheral blood. V gene TRBV7-2 combines with J gene TRBJ1-6; D may be TRBD1 (5 bases). The clonotype was recovered from a woman aged 80 or over with active or convalescent COVID-19. CDR3 sequence reads: CASSLGGGSPLHF. The CDR3 bases are TGTGCCAGCAGCTTGGGGGGTGGTTCACCCCTCCACTTT.